This entry lists 22 T cell receptor beta chains sequenced from one sample in a study of chemoradiotherapy in HPV16-positive cancers. Sequencing was performed with immunoSEQ multiplex PCR; in TCRdb, only in-frame clones are kept and a portion is missing. The data hold about 3,500 clones, with approximately 87% observed a single time. The specimen comprised tumor tissue, sampled from a patient who underwent chemoradiotherapy. Every receptor here comes from a human donor with HPV-associated anogenital cancer.

This sequence joins TRBV7-2 and TRBJ1-5; weak D call: TRBD1 (6 bases). From germline, CDR1 is SGHTA and CDR2 FQGNSA. Trimming took off 0 bases at V and 2 bases at J, with 14 bases between the two ends. This CDR3 spans 17 amino acids. DNA of the CDR3: TGTGCCAGCAGCTTAGCCGGGGGGGGGCAGGGCAATCAGCCCCAGCATTTT. Amino acids: CASSLAGGGQGNQPQHF. Supplemented by reference TRBV7-2 and TRBJ1-5, the full variable domain reads GAGVSQSPSNKVTEKGKDVELRCDPISGHTALYWYRQSLGQGLEFLIYFQGNSAPDKSGLPSDRFSAERTGGSVSTLTIQRTQQEDSAVYLCASSLAGGGQGNQPQHFGDGTRLSIL.

This clone was observed a handful of times. The chain carries TRBV18 and TRBJ2-7, with D possibly being TRBD1 (6 bases). Trimming pared 3 bases from V and 5 bases from J, leaving 14 bases between. CDR3 size: 14 residues. Germline CDR1 is KGHSH and CDR2 is LQKENI. CDR3 sequence reads: CASSPMIRGDEQYF. In nucleotides, the CDR3 is TGTGCCAGCTCACCGATGATCAGGGGAGACGAGCAGTACTTC.

The rearrangement uses TRBV4-2 and TRBJ2-5, with 9 bases matching TRBD2. The CDR3 runs to 15 residues. Germline CDR1 reads LGHNA; CDR2 reads YNFKEQ. With 0 bases clipped from V and 1 base from J, the junction kept 0 bases outside the gene matches. The CDR3 DNA sequence: TGTGCCAGCAGCCAAGAGCGGGGGGGCCAAGAGACCCAGTACTTC. Its protein product is CASSQERGGQETQYF.

This chain joins TRBV28 and TRBJ2-5; a possible D gene is TRBD2 (6 bases). Per germline, CDR1 MDHEN and CDR2 SYDVKM. The ends were cut back, 4 bases at V and 4 bases at J, with 16 bases in the middle. The CDR3 runs 15 residues. The CDR3 sequence is CASSSRHHGGETQYF. CDR3 nucleotide sequence: TGTGCCAGCAGTTCCAGACACCACGGGGGAGAGACCCAGTACTTC.

The V gene is TRBV5-6, the J gene TRBJ2-7, with 7 bases fitting TRBD1. CDR1 and CDR2 from the germline V gene are SGHDT and YYEEEE. The CDR3 runs 12 residues. V was pared by 4 bases and J by 9 bases, with 7 bases of the junction left unmatched. For the CDR3, the DNA is TGTGCCAGCAGCAAGGGACAGCTCGCGCAGTACTTC. It yields the protein CASSKGQLAQYF.

The V gene is TRBV6-6, the J gene TRBJ2-3; D gene uncertain. Germline CDR1 and CDR2: MNHNY and SVGAGI (reference sequence). The CDR3 has 14 amino acids. Trimming took 2 bases from V and 5 from J, leaving 11 bases between them. The DNA of the CDR3 is TGTGCCAGCAGTTACGCTAGTTCTGAAGATACGCAGTATTTT. Its protein product is CASSYASSEDTQYF.

This clone has just one count. The CDR3 DNA follows: TGTGCCAGCAGCCAGACAGGGGCTCCCTACGAGCAGTACTTC. It codes for CASSQTGAPYEQYF. The V and J genes are TRBV5-6 and TRBJ2-7; 8 bases are a match to TRBD1. V gave up 4 bases and J gave up 2 bases; unmatched junction bases: 5. This CDR3 is 14 amino acids long. Germline V gives CDR1 SGHDT, CDR2 YYEEEE.

J is TRBJ2-2 and V is TRBV9; TRBD1 matches at 7 bases. The CDR3 is 17 amino acids. The V gene's germline CDR1 is SGDLS and CDR2 YYNGEE. Trimming took 0 bases from V and 5 from J; bases not matched to a gene: 10. In nucleotides, the CDR3 is TGTGCCAGCAGCGTAGATACCGGGACAGTGTCTACCGGGGAGCTGTTTTTT. Amino acids: CASSVDTGTVSTGELFF.

The J gene is TRBJ1-2, the V gene TRBV9; maybe TRBD1 (6 bases). The ends were cut back, 7 bases at V and 8 bases at J, with 15 bases in the middle. The CDR3 has 12 residues. Per the germline V gene, CDR1 is SGDLS and CDR2 is YYNGEE. In DNA, the CDR3 is TGTGCCAGCCAAGGGGCAGGGGACGGCTACACCTTC. As protein: CASQGAGDGYTF.

The chain employs TRBV6-5 and TRBJ1-2; a possible D gene is TRBD1 (5 bases). There are 14 residues in the CDR3. From germline, CDR1 is MNHEY and CDR2 SVGAGI. The ends were cut back, 4 bases at V and 3 bases at J, with 12 bases in the middle. The CDR3 reads CASSWGTADYGYTF. The CDR3 DNA reads TGTGCCAGCAGTTGGGGGACCGCCGACTATGGCTACACCTTC.

This clone appeared a few times. This rearrangement joins TRBV5-1 to TRBJ2-1, with D possibly being TRBD1 (7 bases). V lost 0 bases, J lost 10 bases, and 14 bases lay in between. The CDR3 runs 14 residues. CDR1 and CDR2 (germline): SGHRS, YFSETQ. The CDR3 loop reads CASSLAGGGREQFF. The CDR3 nucleotides are TGCGCCAGCAGCTTGGCCGGAGGGGGCCGGGAGCAGTTCTTC.

The chain links TRBV6-1 to TRBJ2-3; D is perhaps TRBD1 (5 bases). This CDR3 is 11 amino acids long. Germline loops: CDR1 MNHNS, CDR2 SASEGT. Trimming removed 6 bases at V and 15 bases at J, with 16 bases between. CDR3 loop: CASSPPGRSYF. The CDR3 region has the DNA TGTGCCAGCAGCCCCCCAGGGCGCAGCTATTTT.

This chain connects TRBV28 to TRBJ1-2, with no clear D. The germline V gene has CDR1 MDHEN and CDR2 SYDVKM. The CDR3 covers 13 residues. Between the trimmed V and J ends, which lost 3 bases and 2 bases, there was a span of 7 bases. CDR3 in DNA: TGTGCCAGCAGTTTCCGGGGAAACTATGGCTACACCTTC. Protein sequence: CASSFRGNYGYTF.

The rearrangement joins TRBV28 to TRBJ1-2; D may be TRBD1 (6 bases). Germline CDR1 and CDR2: MDHEN and SYDVKM. The CDR3 has 13 amino acids. V lost 6 bases to trimming and J lost 8 bases, with 16 bases between them. Here the CDR3 DNA reads TGTGCCAGCAGCCACGGGACATCTTACGGCTACACCTTC. Protein sequence: CASSHGTSYGYTF.

The chain employs TRBV11-2 and TRBJ2-3, with TRBD2 identical over 16 bases. J was trimmed by 6 bases and V by 5 bases; bases with no gene match: 8. CDR1 SGHAT and CDR2 FQNNGV come from the germline V gene. This CDR3 has 17 amino acids. Here the CDR3 reads CASSLGTSGGGWDTQYF. DNA for the CDR3: TGTGCCAGCAGCCTAGGGACTAGCGGGGGGGGATGGGATACGCAGTATTTT. The full variable domain, completed using reference TRBV11-2 and TRBJ2-3, is EAGVAQSPRYKIIEKRQSVAFWCNPISGHATLYWYQQILGQGPKLLIQFQNNGVVDDSQLPKDRFSAERLKGVDSTLKIQPAKLEDSAVYLCASSLGTSGGGWDTQYFGPGTRLTVL.

The chain combines TRBV2 with TRBJ1-5; 9 bases are shared with TRBD1. The V gene end was trimmed by 11 bases and the J gene end by 4 bases; junction bases not matched to a gene: 6. CDR3 length equals 13 residues. Germline V CDR1 and CDR2: SNHLY, FYNNEI. In nucleotides, the CDR3 is TGTGCCGGACAGGGGAGGGAAAATCAGCCCCAGCATTTT. This sequence encodes CAGQGRENQPQHF.

This clone was counted once. The chain combines TRBV5-1 with TRBJ1-1; D possibly corresponds to TRBD1 (6 bases). From germline, CDR1 is SGHRS and CDR2 YFSETQ. There are 13 residues in the CDR3. CDR3 in DNA: TGCGGGCAACCGCACAGGGAGGACACTGAAGCTTTCTTT. Amino acids: CGQPHREDTEAFF.

This chain connects TRBV6-4 to TRBJ2-5; D is ambiguous. The CDR3 spans 14 residues. Deletions cut 8 bases from V and 5 bases from J, with 18 bases between. Per germline, CDR1 MRHNA and CDR2 SNTAGT. The CDR3 DNA follows: TGTGCCAGCTGCCCGCGTGGAGCTAGGGAGACCCAGTACTTC. It is translated as CASCPRGARETQYF.

The chain combines TRBV6-5 with TRBJ1-4; 12 bases line up with TRBD1. The CDR3 length is 16 residues. Germline V gene lookup returns CDR1 MNHEY and CDR2 SVGAGI. Losses at the gene ends were 4 bases for V and 7 bases for J; bases not matched to a gene: 7. CDR3: CASSLGQGAGTEKLFF. CDR3 nucleotide sequence: TGTGCCAGCAGTTTGGGACAGGGGGCAGGCACTGAAAAACTGTTTTTT.

The chain is built from TRBV30 and TRBJ2-5; D not certain. This CDR3 region has 12 residues. Germline V CDR1 and CDR2: GTSNPN, SVGIG (reference sequence). V was cut by 2 bases and J by 1 base, with 5 bases left in between. CDR3 in amino acids: CAWSRSQETQYF. DNA of the CDR3: TGTGCCTGGAGTAGGAGCCAAGAGACCCAGTACTTC. The full variable domain, rest sourced from reference TRBV30 and TRBJ2-5, is SQTIHQWPATLVQPVGSPLSLECTVEGTSNPNLYWYRQAAGRGLQLLFYSVGIGQISSEVPQNLSASRPQDRQFILSSKKLLLSDSGFYLCAWSRSQETQYFGPGTRLLVL.

V is TRBV7-8 and J is TRBJ1-5; 10 nucleotides match TRBD1. Germline V lookup: CDR1 SGHVS, CDR2 FQNEAQ. The CDR3 consists of 15 residues. Trimming removed 5 bases from V and 7 bases from J; junction bases left unmatched: 8. The CDR3 sequence is CASSQGPGQGQPQHF. Written as DNA, the CDR3 is TGTGCCAGCAGCCAGGGGCCGGGACAGGGGCAGCCCCAGCATTTT.

The table lists this clone with a count of one. Written as DNA, the CDR3 is TGTGCCAGCAGTTTGGGTCCGCGGCAAGAGAGCGAACCCACTAATGAGCAGTTCTTC. This translates into CASSLGPRQESEPTNEQFF. The chain has TRBV28 and TRBJ2-1; D is undetermined. The V gene's germline CDR1 is MDHEN and CDR2 SYDVKM. The CDR3 runs 19 residues. Deletions cut 3 bases from V and 7 bases from J, with 28 bases between.